Given below is one TCR beta chain in context. The CDR3 covers 15 residues. The ends were cut back, 2 bases at V and 0 bases at J, with 8 bases in the middle. The germline gives CDR1 MNHEY, CDR2 SVGAGI. These data originate in a study of blood T cell repertoires in COVID-19. The protocol was immunoSEQ multiplex PCR, while the TCRdb copy is restricted to in-frame clones and leaves out a portion. Among around 270,000 clones, roughly 84% were seen once, and the ten largest hold 1.5% to 1.9%. This TCR was recovered from a woman aged 40-49 years who had recovered from COVID-19. The sequenced sample consisted of peripheral blood. The rearrangement links TRBV6-5 to TRBJ1-3; D might be TRBD1 (5 bases). The CDR3 sequence: CASSYGGYSGNTIYF. The CDR3 DNA sequence: TGTGCCAGCAGTTACGGGGGGTACTCTGGAAACACCATATATTTT.